Sequencing of this T cell receptor (beta chain) was carried out in a study of CD8 T cells in ankylosing spondylitis. TCRdb itself ran the 5' RACE reads through MiXCR, one entry per CDR3 protein. The sample records approximately 300,000 distinct CDR3 sequences, less than 25% being singletons. From germline, CDR1 is SGDLS and CDR2 YYNGEE. V was pared by 3 bases and J by 0 bases, with 2 bases of the junction left unmatched. This CDR3 is built from 15 residues. This receptor was taken from a female donor with ankylosing spondylitis or in good health (not recorded which). This sequence joins TRBV9 and TRBJ2-1, with 8 nucleotides matching TRBD2. The source material was blood, either unsorted or a sorted T cell fraction (not recorded which). The CDR3 is CASSASGSSYNEQFF. The CDR3 DNA follows: TGTGCCAGCAGCGCAAGCGGGAGCTCCTACAATGAGCAGTTCTTC.